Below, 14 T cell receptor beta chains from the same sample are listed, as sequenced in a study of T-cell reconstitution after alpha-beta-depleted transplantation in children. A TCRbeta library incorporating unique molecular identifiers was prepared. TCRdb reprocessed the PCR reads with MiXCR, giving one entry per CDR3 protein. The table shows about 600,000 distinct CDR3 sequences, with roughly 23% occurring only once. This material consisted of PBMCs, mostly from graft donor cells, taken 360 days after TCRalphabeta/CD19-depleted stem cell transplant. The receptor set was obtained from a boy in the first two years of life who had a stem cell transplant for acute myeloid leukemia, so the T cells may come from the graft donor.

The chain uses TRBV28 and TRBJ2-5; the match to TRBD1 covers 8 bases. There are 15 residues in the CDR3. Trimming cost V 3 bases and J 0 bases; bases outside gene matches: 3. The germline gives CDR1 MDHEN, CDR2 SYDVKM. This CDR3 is CASSFGTGNQETQYF. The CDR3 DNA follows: TGTGCCAGCAGTTTTGGGACAGGAAACCAAGAGACCCAGTACTTC.

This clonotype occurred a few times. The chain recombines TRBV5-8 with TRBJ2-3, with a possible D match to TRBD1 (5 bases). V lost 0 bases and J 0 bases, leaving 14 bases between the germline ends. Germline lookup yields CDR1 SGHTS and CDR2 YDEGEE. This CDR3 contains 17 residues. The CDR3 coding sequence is TGTGCCAGCAGCTTGGTTACAGGCGAACCTAGCACAGATACGCAGTATTTT. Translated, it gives CASSLVTGEPSTDTQYF.

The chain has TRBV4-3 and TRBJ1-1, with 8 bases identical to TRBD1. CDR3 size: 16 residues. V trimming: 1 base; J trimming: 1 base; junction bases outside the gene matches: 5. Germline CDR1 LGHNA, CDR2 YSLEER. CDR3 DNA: TGCGCCAGCAGCCAAGTTAAAGGGACAGGGAACACTGAAGCTTTCTTT. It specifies CASSQVKGTGNTEAFF.

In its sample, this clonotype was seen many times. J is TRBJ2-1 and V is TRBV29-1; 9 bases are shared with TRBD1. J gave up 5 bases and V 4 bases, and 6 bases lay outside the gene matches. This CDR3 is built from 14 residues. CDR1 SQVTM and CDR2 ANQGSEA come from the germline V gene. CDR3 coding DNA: TGCAGCGTTGCTACAGGGGGCCTGAACAATGAGCAGTTCTTC. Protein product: CSVATGGLNNEQFF.

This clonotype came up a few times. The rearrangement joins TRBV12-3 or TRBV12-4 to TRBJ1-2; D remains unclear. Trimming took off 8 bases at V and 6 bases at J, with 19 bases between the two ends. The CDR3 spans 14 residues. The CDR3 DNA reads TGTGCCAGCGCAAGGTCGCCGGGATCTCATGGCTACACCTTC. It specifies CASARSPGSHGYTF.

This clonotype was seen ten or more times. CDR3 DNA: TGCAGTGTTGGCAGGACCTACGAGCAGTACGTC. Amino acid sequence: CSVGRTYEQYV. The chain employs TRBV20-1 and TRBJ2-7; no clear D. Germline V lookup: CDR1 DFQATT, CDR2 SNEGSKA (reference sequence). The CDR3 runs 11 residues. V lost 7 bases to trimming and J lost 2 bases, with 9 bases between them.

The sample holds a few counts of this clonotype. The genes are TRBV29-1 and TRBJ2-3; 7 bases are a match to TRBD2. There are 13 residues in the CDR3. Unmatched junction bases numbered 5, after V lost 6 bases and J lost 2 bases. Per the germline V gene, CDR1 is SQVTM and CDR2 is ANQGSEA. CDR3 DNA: TGCAGCGTCCCAGGACTAGTCACAGATACGCAGTATTTT. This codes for CSVPGLVTDTQYF.

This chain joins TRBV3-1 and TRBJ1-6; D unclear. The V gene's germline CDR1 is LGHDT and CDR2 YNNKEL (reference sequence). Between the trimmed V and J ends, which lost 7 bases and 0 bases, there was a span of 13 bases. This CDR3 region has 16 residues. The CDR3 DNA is TGTGCCAGCAATTCCATCCTGAGCTCCTATAATTCACCCCTCCACTTT. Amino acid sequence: CASNSILSSYNSPLHF.

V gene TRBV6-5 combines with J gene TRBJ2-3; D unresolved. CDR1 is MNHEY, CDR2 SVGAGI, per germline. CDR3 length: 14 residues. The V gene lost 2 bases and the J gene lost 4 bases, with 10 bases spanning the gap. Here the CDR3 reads CASSYGSNADTQYF. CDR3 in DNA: TGTGCCAGCAGTTACGGGTCAAACGCAGATACGCAGTATTTT.

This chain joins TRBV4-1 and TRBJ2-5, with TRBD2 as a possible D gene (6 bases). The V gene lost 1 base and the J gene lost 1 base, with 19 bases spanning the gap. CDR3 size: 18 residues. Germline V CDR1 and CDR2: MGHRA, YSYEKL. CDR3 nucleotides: TGCGCCAGCAGCCAAGCGTTTCCGGGACTCTTGCTCCAAGAGACCCAGTACTTC. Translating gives CASSQAFPGLLLQETQYF.

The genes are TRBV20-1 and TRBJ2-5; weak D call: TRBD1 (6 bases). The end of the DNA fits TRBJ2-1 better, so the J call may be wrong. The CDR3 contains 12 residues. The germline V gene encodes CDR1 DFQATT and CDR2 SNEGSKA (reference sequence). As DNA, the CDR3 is TGCAGTCCCTTGGACAGTCAAGAGACCCAGTTCTTC. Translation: CSPLDSQETQFF.

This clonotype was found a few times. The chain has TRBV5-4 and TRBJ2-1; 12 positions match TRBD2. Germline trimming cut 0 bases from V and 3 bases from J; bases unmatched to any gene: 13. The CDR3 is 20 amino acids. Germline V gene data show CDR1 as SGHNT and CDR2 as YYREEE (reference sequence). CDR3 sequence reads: CASSLGRLAGGPWIYNEQFF. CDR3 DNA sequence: TGTGCCAGCAGCTTGGGCCGGCTAGCGGGGGGGCCGTGGATCTACAATGAGCAGTTCTTC.

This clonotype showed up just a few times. In nucleotides, the CDR3 is TGTGCCATCAGTGAGTCTCGCTACGAGCAGTACGTC. Protein product: CAISESRYEQYV. V usage is TRBV10-3 and J usage is TRBJ2-7; D gene ambiguous. This CDR3 is built from 12 residues. Germline V lookup: CDR1 ENHRY, CDR2 SYGVKD. V was pared by 0 bases and J by 3 bases, with 3 bases between.

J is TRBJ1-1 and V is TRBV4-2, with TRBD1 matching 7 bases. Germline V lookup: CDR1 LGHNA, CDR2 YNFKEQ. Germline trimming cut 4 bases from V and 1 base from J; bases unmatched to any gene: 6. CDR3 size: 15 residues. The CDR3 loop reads CASSRADRSNTEAFF. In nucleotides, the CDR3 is TGTGCCAGCAGCCGAGCGGACAGGTCGAACACTGAAGCTTTCTTT.